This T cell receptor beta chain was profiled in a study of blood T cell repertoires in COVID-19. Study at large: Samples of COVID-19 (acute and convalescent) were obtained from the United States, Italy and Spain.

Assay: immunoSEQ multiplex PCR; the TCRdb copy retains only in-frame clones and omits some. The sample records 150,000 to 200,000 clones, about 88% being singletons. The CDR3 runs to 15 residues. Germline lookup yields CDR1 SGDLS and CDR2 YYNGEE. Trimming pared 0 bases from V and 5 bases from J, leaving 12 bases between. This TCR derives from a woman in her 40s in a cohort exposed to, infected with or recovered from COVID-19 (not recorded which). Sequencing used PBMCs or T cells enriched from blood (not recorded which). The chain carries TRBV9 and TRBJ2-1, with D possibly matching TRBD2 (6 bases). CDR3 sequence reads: CASSVAGVRNNEQFF. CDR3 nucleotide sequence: TGTGCCAGCAGCGTAGCGGGGGTTCGGAACAATGAGCAGTTCTTC.